The 3 T cell receptor beta chains reported below all come from one sample, sequenced in a study of T-cell reconstitution after alpha-beta-depleted transplantation in children. Unique molecular identifiers were incorporated into the prepared TCRbeta library. TCRdb fed the PCR reads into MiXCR, producing one record per CDR3 protein. The sample lists over 450,000 distinct CDR3 sequences, roughly a tenth seen once, with 2% to 2.5% in the top ten. This material consisted of PBMCs, taken before TCRalphabeta/CD19-depleted stem cell transplant. These TCRs come from a child aged 2-15 years with inherited bone marrow failure, due to receive a stem cell transplant.

This clonotype was detected only a few times. In DNA, the CDR3 is TGTGCCAGCAGATCGATCGGACGGGAGCAAGAGACCCAGTACTTC. Protein product: CASRSIGREQETQYF. V usage is TRBV2 and J usage is TRBJ2-5; TRBD2 might be the D (6 bases). Trimming left V 6 bases short and J 2 bases short, with 16 bases between. The CDR3 runs 15 residues. Germline V gene lookup returns CDR1 SNHLY and CDR2 FYNNEI. Together with reference TRBV2 and TRBJ2-5, the CDR3 gives the full variable domain: EPEVTQTPSHQVTQMGQEVILRCVPISNHLYFYWYRQILGQKVEFLVSFYNNEISEKSEIFDDQFSVERPDGSNFTLKIRSTKLEDSAMYFCASRSIGREQETQYFGPGTRLLVL.

This clonotype has a count of ten or more. For the CDR3, the DNA is TGTGCCAGCAGTTTAGCGCAATACAATGAGCAGTTCTTC. The encoded protein is CASSLAQYNEQFF. This chain joins TRBV6-6 and TRBJ2-1; possibly TRBD2 for D (5 bases). Trimming took off 4 bases at V and 4 bases at J, with 8 bases between the two ends. The CDR3 has 13 residues. In germline, CDR1 is MNHNY, CDR2 SVGAGI (reference sequence).

The chain is built from TRBV24-1 and TRBJ2-2; D unresolved. Trimming left V 4 bases short and J 5 bases short, with 10 bases between. This CDR3 has 14 amino acids. The V gene's germline CDR1 is KGHDR and CDR2 SFDVKD. The CDR3 is CATSDARVTGELFF. The CDR3 DNA is TGTGCCACCAGTGACGCTAGGGTTACCGGGGAGCTGTTTTTT.